Listed here are 15 T cell receptor beta chains from one sample, sequenced in a study of cytomegalovirus exposure and HLA in healthy donors. Researchers ran the PCR with 60 Vbeta and 13 Jbeta primers. Generated by immunoSEQ multiplex PCR, the TCRdb table keeps only in-frame clones and is missing some. The sample lists 170,000 or so clones, about 80% occurring once. The sample comprised PBMCs. The receptors come from a woman aged 55-70 years in good health and CMV-seropositive.

The V gene is TRBV28, the J gene TRBJ2-5; weak D call: TRBD1 (5 bases). The CDR3 extends over 15 amino acids. CDR1 MDHEN and CDR2 SYDVKM come from the germline V gene. Trimming removed 3 bases from V and 3 bases from J, with 14 bases in between. The CDR3 nucleotides are TGTGCCAGCAGTTTGCTGGGGCGCGGTGAAGAGACCCAGTACTTC. Protein product: CASSLLGRGEETQYF.

The rearrangement links TRBV5-1 to TRBJ2-1; 14 nucleotides match TRBD2. The germline CDR1 and CDR2 sequences are SGHRS and YFSETQ. The CDR3 has 15 residues. J lost 9 bases, V lost 4 bases, and 6 bases had no gene match. The CDR3 DNA sequence: TGCGCCAGCAGCACCGGGACTAGCGGGAGTGCTGAGCAGTTCTTC. Protein product: CASSTGTSGSAEQFF.

The chain has TRBV4-2 and TRBJ1-2; 7 bases match TRBD1. Germline V gene sequence: CDR1 LGHNA, CDR2 YNFKEQ. The CDR3 runs 15 residues. Trimming cost V 0 bases and J 2 bases; bases outside gene matches: 3. The CDR3 DNA follows: TGTGCCAGCAGCCAAGACGAGACAGGGAACTATGGCTACACCTTC. As protein: CASSQDETGNYGYTF.

The CDR3 DNA sequence: TGTGCCAGCAGTTTCAGTACAGGGGGCCAAGGCTACACCTTC. This gives the protein CASSFSTGGQGYTF. The V gene is TRBV28, the J gene TRBJ1-2, with TRBD1 identical over 9 bases. The J segment lost 8 bases and the V segment lost 3 bases, leaving 7 bases of the junction unmatched. Germline CDR1 reads MDHEN; CDR2 reads SYDVKM. This CDR3 has 14 residues.

This clone has just a few counts. The V call is TRBV7-9, the J call TRBJ2-7; 9 bases map to TRBD1. Germline loops: CDR1 SEHNR, CDR2 FQNEAQ (reference sequence). This CDR3 contains 16 residues. The J segment lost 4 bases and the V segment lost 4 bases, leaving 11 bases of the junction unmatched. The CDR3 spells CASSYNPTGGVYEQYF. The CDR3 region has the DNA TGTGCCAGCAGCTACAACCCGACAGGGGGAGTTTACGAGCAGTACTTC. Based on the CDR3 plus reference TRBV7-9 and TRBJ2-7, the full variable domain is DTGVSQNPRHKITKRGQNVTFRCDPISEHNRLYWYRQTLGQGPEFLTYFQNEAQLEKSRLLSDRFSAERPKGSFSTLEIQRTEQGDSAMYLCASSYNPTGGVYEQYFGPGTRLTVT.

The chain is built from TRBV15 and TRBJ1-1; TRBD1 might be the D (5 bases). Trimming left V 0 bases short and J 4 bases short, with 12 bases between. The length of the CDR3 is 15 residues. Germline V gives CDR1 LNHNV, CDR2 YYDKDF (reference sequence). For the CDR3, the DNA is TGTGCCACCAGCAGAGACGGGGGAACCCGCACTGAAGCTTTCTTT. The encoded protein is CATSRDGGTRTEAFF.

The chain uses TRBV2 and TRBJ2-2; maybe TRBD1 (6 bases). Trimming removed 5 bases at V and 7 bases at J, with 14 bases between. The CDR3 has 14 residues. Germline V gene data show CDR1 as SNHLY and CDR2 as FYNNEI. The CDR3, as DNA: TGTGCCAGCAGTCTACAGGGTTTTGACGGGGAGCTGTTTTTT. It translates to CASSLQGFDGELFF.

Concerning this clone itself: An end of the junction differs from the germline gene, which may be a read error. The chain uses TRBV7-9 and TRBJ2-6; a weak D match, TRBD2 (5 bases). The CDR3 has 17 residues. Germline V CDR1 and CDR2: SEHNR, FQNEAQ (reference sequence). CDR3: CSSSLAKTASGANVLTF. In DNA, the CDR3 is TGTTCCAGCAGCTTAGCGAAAACAGCCTCTGGGGCCAACGTCCTGACTTTC.

CDR3 loop: CATSHSGGANVLTF. Written as DNA, the CDR3 is TGTGCCACTAGCCACTCGGGAGGGGCCAACGTCCTGACTTTC. The gene calls are TRBV15 and TRBJ2-6, with D tentatively TRBD2 (5 bases). Germline CDR1 and CDR2: LNHNV and YYDKDF (reference sequence). The V and J ends lost 9 bases and 4 bases respectively, with 13 bases between them. CDR3 size: 14 residues.

This clone was seen only a few times. The J gene is TRBJ1-1, the V gene TRBV19, with 8 bases that match TRBD1. Germline lookup yields CDR1 LNHDA and CDR2 SQIVND (reference sequence). The CDR3 runs to 17 residues. J gave up 1 base and V 5 bases, and 12 bases lay outside the gene matches. The CDR3 DNA reads TGTGCCAGTAGTGCCTACAGGGGGTCCAATTCGAACACTGAAGCTTTCTTT. It yields the protein CASSAYRGSNSNTEAFF.

The J gene is TRBJ2-6, the V gene TRBV7-8, with TRBD1 matching over 9 bases. This CDR3 is 16 amino acids long. V trimming: 4 bases; J trimming: 2 bases; junction bases outside the gene matches: 3. Looked up from germline, CDR1 is SGHVS and CDR2 is FQNEAQ. The CDR3 DNA sequence: TGTGCCAGCAGCTCAACAGGGGGCGCTGGGGCCAACGTCCTGACTTTC. Translated, it gives CASSSTGGAGANVLTF.

The CDR3 nucleotides read TGCGCCAGCAGCCAAGATGTGGACAGGGGGCGTGGAGCAACTAATGAAAAACTGTTTTTT. This gives the protein CASSQDVDRGRGATNEKLFF. The rearrangement uses TRBV4-3 and TRBJ1-4, with TRBD1 identical over 11 bases. Germline V gene sequence: CDR1 LGHNA, CDR2 YSLEER. The CDR3 sequence is 20 residues long. Unmatched junction bases numbered 9, after V lost 0 bases and J lost 0 bases.

The V call is TRBV7-2, the J call TRBJ2-7, with TRBD2 identical over 13 bases. The J segment lost 5 bases and the V segment lost 4 bases, leaving 5 bases of the junction unmatched. CDR1 is SGHTA, CDR2 FQGNSA, per germline. The length of the CDR3 is 15 residues. CDR3 sequence: CASSSQTSGRNEQYF. CDR3 coding DNA: TGTGCCAGCAGCTCCCAGACTAGCGGGAGGAACGAGCAGTACTTC.

The chain uses TRBV5-1 and TRBJ1-2; 9 nucleotides match TRBD1. V lost 4 bases to trimming and J lost 5 bases; unmatched junction nucleotides: 6. The CDR3 totals 14 residues. Germline CDR1 SGHRS, CDR2 YFSETQ. The CDR3 spells CASSLPGQGYGYTF. The CDR3 nucleotides are TGCGCCAGCAGCCTGCCGGGACAGGGTTATGGCTACACCTTC.

The chain joins TRBV25-1 to TRBJ2-2; D unclear. The V end was cut by 0 bases, the J end by 0 bases, with 5 bases between. This CDR3 is 15 amino acids long. Germline CDR1 and CDR2: MGHDK and SYGVNS. In nucleotides, the CDR3 is TGTGCCAGCAGTGAATATCCGGCGAACACCGGGGAGCTGTTTTTT. Its translation is CASSEYPANTGELFF.